The 21 T cell receptor beta chains listed next were all sequenced from one sample in a study of response to subunit inactivated influenza vaccine. TCRdb passed the RT-PCR reads through MiXCR, listing each CDR3 protein once. The table includes 500,000 to 600,000 distinct CDR3 sequences, more than 15% detected once. Sequences were derived from CD4+ T cells sorted from PBMCs, sampled less than 30 months after vaccination. The receptor source for this set is a man in his fifties or sixties who received an inactivated influenza vaccine.

V is TRBV7-9 and J is TRBJ2-1; 7 bases are shared with TRBD1. The V segment lost 7 bases and the J segment 6 bases; nucleotides outside the gene matches: 12. Germline CDR1 reads SEHNR; CDR2 reads FQNEAQ (reference sequence). This CDR3 comprises 15 residues. Here the CDR3 reads CASTLSDRVVNEQFF. The CDR3 DNA is TGTGCCAGCACCCTTTCCGACAGGGTGGTCAATGAGCAGTTCTTC.

V is TRBV10-3 and J is TRBJ2-2; 8 bases map to TRBD1. V was clipped by 8 bases and J by 0 bases; unmatched bases: 14. The CDR3 runs to 18 residues. Germline loops: CDR1 ENHRY, CDR2 SYGVKD. In DNA form, the CDR3 reads TGTGCCATCGGGATAGGGACAGGACTGACAACGAACACCGGGGAGCTGTTTTTT. It specifies CAIGIGTGLTTNTGELFF.

This clonotype occurred a few times. The chain recombines TRBV29-1 with TRBJ1-1; D ambiguous. This CDR3 is 11 amino acids long. V lost 3 bases and J 7 bases, leaving 9 bases between the germline ends. CDR1 is SQVTM, CDR2 ANQGSEA, per germline. The CDR3 protein is CSVESGREAFF. DNA of the CDR3: TGCAGCGTTGAGTCCGGCCGTGAAGCTTTCTTT.

The V call is TRBV27, the J call TRBJ2-5; 14 bases agree with TRBD2. V lost 4 bases, J lost 6 bases, and 4 bases stayed unmatched. This CDR3 is 15 amino acids long. Germline CDR1 reads MNHEY; CDR2 reads SMNVEV (reference sequence). CDR3 sequence (DNA): TGTGCCAGCAGTTGGACTAGCGGGGGGAAGAAGACCCAGTACTTC. Amino acids: CASSWTSGGKKTQYF.

V usage is TRBV4-1 and J usage is TRBJ1-1; D is possibly TRBD1 (6 bases). Per the germline V gene, CDR1 is MGHRA and CDR2 is YSYEKL. This CDR3 has 15 amino acids. V gave up 4 bases and J gave up 2 bases, with 14 bases separating them. Here the CDR3 reads CASSLSRGHNTEAFF. The CDR3 nucleotides are TGCGCCAGCAGCCTATCTAGGGGACACAACACTGAAGCTTTCTTT.

This clonotype showed up many times. The rearrangement joins TRBV2 to TRBJ2-7; D could derive from TRBD1 or TRBD2 (5 bases each). CDR3 size: 14 residues. Per germline, CDR1 SNHLY and CDR2 FYNNEI. Trimming stripped 9 bases from V and 0 bases from J, with 15 bases between. CDR3: CASRGAINSYEQYF. For the CDR3, the DNA is TGTGCCAGTCGAGGGGCCATAAACTCCTACGAGCAGTACTTC.

The V gene is TRBV10-3, the J gene TRBJ1-5; 8 positions agree with TRBD1. Germline-derived CDR1 and CDR2 are ENHRY and SYGVKD. The CDR3 loop spans 14 amino acids. V gave up 2 bases and J gave up 5 bases; unmatched junction bases: 2. CDR3 loop: CAISEGQGYQPQHF. The CDR3 bases are TGTGCCATCAGTGAGGGACAGGGCTATCAGCCCCAGCATTTT.

The gene calls are TRBV5-1 and TRBJ2-3; TRBD1 agrees at 7 bases. V was clipped by 8 bases and J by 2 bases; unmatched bases: 8. The CDR3 has 14 residues. The germline CDR1 and CDR2 sequences are SGHRS and YFSETQ. The CDR3 DNA reads as TGCGCCAGAAGCCCTGGACAGGCCACAGATACGCAGTATTTT. This sequence encodes CARSPGQATDTQYF.

This clonotype was counted a few times. This sequence joins TRBV4-2 and TRBJ2-3; no definite D call. Trimming removed 1 base at V and 4 bases at J, with 9 bases between. This CDR3 has 14 residues. The V gene's germline CDR1 is LGHNA and CDR2 YNFKEQ. In DNA form, the CDR3 reads TGTGCCAGCAGCCAAGTTGCCAGCCCAGATACGCAGTATTTT. This codes for CASSQVASPDTQYF.

The V and J genes are TRBV30 and TRBJ2-6, with D perhaps TRBD2 (5 bases). Germline CDR1 is GTSNPN and CDR2 is SVGIG (reference sequence). V was shortened by 0 bases and J by 4 bases, with 22 bases between the two germline ends. The CDR3 is made up of 19 amino acids. In nucleotides, the CDR3 is TGTGCCTGGAGTGTACCGGGGAAGCGGTGGGGTGGGGGGGCCAACGTCCTGACTTTC. This codes for CAWSVPGKRWGGGANVLTF.

CDR3 coding DNA: TGCGCCAGCAGCTTGGACGGGGGGCTTGGCTACACCTTC. Protein product: CASSLDGGLGYTF. The V gene is TRBV5-1, the J gene TRBJ1-2, with D maybe TRBD1 (6 bases). This CDR3 has 13 residues. Germline V CDR1 and CDR2: SGHRS, YFSETQ. The V and J ends lost 0 bases and 7 bases respectively, with 10 bases between them.

About this clonotype: The junction departs from germline at one end; a sequencing error may be responsible. The chain uses TRBV20-1 and TRBJ1-1; tentative D call: TRBD1 (6 bases). Looked up from germline, CDR1 is DFQATT and CDR2 is SNEGSKA (reference sequence). This CDR3 spans 14 amino acids. The CDR3 reads CSAGESQGNTEAFF. DNA of the CDR3: TGCAGTGCTGGAGAATCACAGGGAAACACTGAAGCTTTCTTT.

This clonotype has a count of ten or more. The genes are TRBV10-3 and TRBJ2-7; 8 nucleotides agree with TRBD1. CDR1 and CDR2 from the germline V gene are ENHRY and SYGVKD. The length of the CDR3 is 13 residues. Trimming at V came to 8 bases and at J to 3 bases, leaving 6 bases not matched to a gene. The CDR3 DNA follows: TGTGCCATCGGGACAGGCCCCATCTACGAGCAGTACTTC. Translated: CAIGTGPIYEQYF.

The chain uses TRBV27 and TRBJ2-3, with TRBD1 identical over 10 bases. Germline-derived CDR1 and CDR2 are MNHEY and SMNVEV (reference sequence). The CDR3 consists of 16 residues. The trim removed 7 bases at V and 5 bases at J, leaving 12 bases unmatched. The CDR3 DNA follows: TGTGCCAGCAATCCGACAGGGGGCCACACCATAGATACGCAGTATTTT. Residues: CASNPTGGHTIDTQYF.

CDR3 nucleotide sequence: TGCAGTGCTAGAGGGGCTAGTCAAGGCACAGATACGCAGTATTTT. Its protein product is CSARGASQGTDTQYF. This chain joins TRBV20-1 and TRBJ2-3; D is ambiguous. The CDR3 runs to 15 residues. V gave up 1 base and J gave up 1 base, with 12 bases separating them. In germline, CDR1 is DFQATT, CDR2 SNEGSKA (reference sequence).

This clonotype was observed a handful of times. The chain carries TRBV3-1 and TRBJ1-5; 12 nucleotides match TRBD1. From germline, CDR1 is LGHDT and CDR2 YNNKEL (reference sequence). The CDR3 has 15 residues. The ends lost 4 bases at V and 6 bases at J; junction bases unmatched: 4. The CDR3 reads CASSLGTGGLQPQHF. CDR3 coding DNA: TGTGCCAGCAGCCTCGGGACAGGGGGCCTTCAGCCCCAGCATTTT.

The chain recombines TRBV12-3 or TRBV12-4 with TRBJ2-1; no firm D call. The V and J ends lost 7 bases and 4 bases respectively, with 17 bases between them. The CDR3 is 15 residues long. The CDR3 nucleotides read TGTGCCAGCAAAAACGGCCACAGACGTTACAATGAGCAGTTCTTC. This translates into CASKNGHRRYNEQFF.

V usage is TRBV2 and J usage is TRBJ1-5; a weak D match, TRBD1 (5 bases). The germline V gene encodes CDR1 SNHLY and CDR2 FYNNEI. This CDR3 is built from 15 residues. V lost 0 bases and J 1 base, leaving 7 bases between the germline ends. The CDR3 DNA is TGTGCCAGCAGTGAAGCCCAGGGAAGCAATCAGCCCCAGCATTTT. It is translated as CASSEAQGSNQPQHF.

This clonotype was seen ten or more times. The chain combines TRBV18 with TRBJ2-5; D is possibly TRBD1 (6 bases). The CDR3 is 16 residues long. Trimming took off 0 bases at V and 6 bases at J, with 17 bases between the two ends. Germline loops: CDR1 KGHSH, CDR2 LQKENI. CDR3 bases: TGTGCCAGCTCACCACCGGTTGGAACAGGGTGGAAGACCCAGTACTTC. Protein product: CASSPPVGTGWKTQYF.

Ten or more counts support this clonotype. V usage is TRBV3-1 and J usage is TRBJ2-7; no reliable D call. The CDR3 is made up of 15 amino acids. V lost 1 base, J lost 7 bases, and 17 bases lay in between. Germline V gene lookup returns CDR1 LGHDT and CDR2 YNNKEL (reference sequence). For the CDR3, the DNA is TGTGCCAGCAGCCAAGGGCGCCATACGGCGAGTGAGCAGTACTTC. Translation gives CASSQGRHTASEQYF.

CDR3: CASKGNTEAFF. CDR3 DNA sequence: TGTGCCAGCAAGGGGAACACTGAAGCTTTCTTT. The chain employs TRBV9 and TRBJ1-1; no clear D gene. Germline CDR1 SGDLS, CDR2 YYNGEE. Trimming took off 6 bases at V and 1 base at J, with 4 bases between the two ends. CDR3 length: 11 residues. The full variable domain, completed using reference TRBV9 and TRBJ1-1, is DSGVTQTPKHLITATGQRVTLRCSPRSGDLSVYWYQQSLDQGLQFLIQYYNGEERAKGNILERFSAQQFPDLHSELNLSSLELGDSALYFCASKGNTEAFFGQGTRLTVV.